A selection of T cell receptor beta chains follows, all from one sample in a study of OX40 agonist ivuxolimab in advanced cancers. Sequencing used immunoSEQ multiplex PCR; TCRdb keeps in-frame clones, though not all of them. Here the sample spans some 99,000 clones, around 90% being singletons. The sample was CD4+ or CD8+ T cells sorted from blood, taken in a trial of the OX40 agonist ivuxolimab. These TCRs come from an adult with an advanced solid tumor such as melanoma, head and neck, liver or kidney cancer. Each CDR3 is given with its conserved first and last residue. D genes are given only for firm matches. Not every row has a clone size; where given, it reads once, few, many or a size class.

v_gene: TRBV11-2; abundance: .; j_gene: TRBJ1-2; d_gene: .; CDR3aa: CASSSSRSSAPRNGYTF; CDR3nt: TGTGCCAGCAGCTCGTCAAGGAGTTCGGCCCCGAGGAATGGCTACACCTTC
v_gene: TRBV10-3; abundance: .; j_gene: TRBJ2-3; d_gene: .; CDR3aa: CAISDSRGRTDTQYF; CDR3nt: TGTGCCATCAGTGATTCCCGGGGACGCACAGATACGCAGTATTTT
v_gene: TRBV6-6; abundance: few; j_gene: TRBJ1-2; d_gene: .; CDR3aa: CASSSLYGYTF; CDR3nt: TGTGCCAGCAGTTCTCTCTATGGCTACACCTTC
v_gene: TRBV9; abundance: .; j_gene: TRBJ2-7; d_gene: TRBD2; CDR3aa: CASSGNSGGAGEQYF; CDR3nt: TGTGCCAGCAGCGGCAATAGCGGGGGGGCCGGGGAGCAGTACTTC
v_gene: TRBV7-9; abundance: .; j_gene: TRBJ2-2; d_gene: .; CDR3aa: CASSLQRDVGELFF; CDR3nt: TGTGCCAGCAGCTTACAAAGGGACGTCGGGGAGCTGTTTTTT
v_gene: TRBV19; abundance: .; j_gene: TRBJ2-7; d_gene: TRBD1; CDR3aa: CASSIRDRDYEQYF; CDR3nt: TGTGCCAGTAGTATCCGGGACAGGGATTACGAGCAGTACTTC
v_gene: TRBV10-3; abundance: .; j_gene: TRBJ2-1; d_gene: TRBD1; CDR3aa: CAISGIPNRGTGVGFYNEQFF; CDR3nt: TGTGCCATCAGTGGGATCCCGAACAGGGGGACAGGGGTGGGTTTCTACAATGAGCAGTTCTTC
v_gene: TRBV5-1; abundance: .; j_gene: TRBJ1-4; d_gene: .; CDR3aa: CASSLLGLPATNEKLFF; CDR3nt: TGCGCCAGCAGCTTGTTGGGCCTCCCTGCAACTAATGAAAAACTGTTTTTT
v_gene: TRBV6-5; abundance: .; j_gene: TRBJ1-5; d_gene: .; CDR3aa: CASSSVSRNQPQHF; CDR3nt: TGTGCCAGCAGTTCCGTAAGCCGAAATCAGCCCCAGCATTTT
v_gene: TRBV7-2; abundance: .; j_gene: TRBJ1-1; d_gene: TRBD1; CDR3aa: CASSLVYRGSEAFF; CDR3nt: TGTGCCAGCAGCTTAGTTTACAGGGGGAGTGAAGCTTTCTTT
v_gene: TRBV14; abundance: .; j_gene: TRBJ2-5; d_gene: .; CDR3aa: CASSQEFRIRETQYF; CDR3nt: TGTGCCAGCAGCCAAGAGTTCCGGATTCGGGAGACCCAGTACTTC
v_gene: TRBV4-3; abundance: .; j_gene: TRBJ1-6; d_gene: TRBD1; CDR3aa: CASSQGTGNENSPLHF; CDR3nt: TGCGCCAGCAGCCAAGGGACAGGGAATGAGAATTCACCCCTCCACTTT
v_gene: TRBV11-3; abundance: .; j_gene: TRBJ1-6; d_gene: TRBD1; CDR3aa: CASSLRGLDSPLHF; CDR3nt: TGTGCCAGCAGCTTAAGGGGGCTGGATTCACCCCTCCACTTT
v_gene: TRBV27; abundance: .; j_gene: TRBJ2-2; d_gene: .; CDR3aa: CASSLTDYTGELFF; CDR3nt: TGTGCCAGCAGCCTGACTGATTACACCGGGGAGCTGTTTTTT
v_gene: TRBV30; abundance: once; j_gene: TRBJ1-2; d_gene: TRBD1; CDR3aa: CAWSVRLDGRGDGYTF; CDR3nt: TGTGCCTGGAGTGTACGCCTCGACGGCAGGGGGGATGGCTACACCTTC
v_gene: TRBV2; abundance: .; j_gene: TRBJ1-3; d_gene: .; CDR3aa: CASREGGNTIYF; CDR3nt: TGTGCCAGCAGGGAGGGTGGAAACACCATATATTTT
v_gene: TRBV5-5; abundance: .; j_gene: TRBJ2-5; d_gene: .; CDR3aa: CASSWGAQGETQYF; CDR3nt: TGTGCCAGCAGCTGGGGGGCGCAGGGGGAGACCCAGTACTTC
v_gene: TRBV2; abundance: .; j_gene: TRBJ1-2; d_gene: .; CDR3aa: CASGGTYGYTF; CDR3nt: TGTGCGAGTGGGGGAACCTATGGCTACACCTTC
v_gene: TRBV14; abundance: once; j_gene: TRBJ2-7; d_gene: .; CDR3aa: CASSQVRGGWQYF; CDR3nt: TGTGCCAGCAGCCAAGTCAGGGGTGGGTGGCAGTACTTC
v_gene: TRBV6-1; abundance: .; j_gene: TRBJ1-5; d_gene: TRBD1; CDR3aa: CASIPEGTGYQPQHF; CDR3nt: TGTGCCAGCATCCCAGAAGGGACAGGGTATCAGCCCCAGCATTTT
v_gene: TRBV27; abundance: .; j_gene: TRBJ2-7; d_gene: .; CDR3aa: CASGRTVPYEQYF; CDR3nt: TGTGCCAGCGGACGGACGGTCCCCTACGAGCAGTACTTC
v_gene: TRBV27; abundance: .; j_gene: TRBJ2-7; d_gene: TRBD1; CDR3aa: CASSFLGRDRDYEQYF; CDR3nt: TGTGCCAGCAGTTTCCTGGGACGGGACAGGGATTACGAGCAGTACTTC
v_gene: TRBV7-2; abundance: .; j_gene: TRBJ1-6; d_gene: .; CDR3aa: CASSLARGRDNSPLHF; CDR3nt: TGTGCCAGCAGCTTAGCAAGGGGACGGGATAATTCACCCCTCCACTTT
v_gene: TRBV5-1; abundance: .; j_gene: TRBJ2-3; d_gene: TRBD2; CDR3aa: CASSSTSTSGRGGHTQYF; CDR3nt: TGCGCCAGCAGCTCAACATCGACTAGCGGGCGCGGCGGACATACGCAGTATTTT
v_gene: TRBV2; abundance: .; j_gene: TRBJ2-3; d_gene: .; CDR3aa: CASSEAPQGSTDTQYF; CDR3nt: TGTGCCAGCAGTGAAGCGCCCCAGGGTAGCACAGATACGCAGTATTTT
v_gene: TRBV6-5; abundance: .; j_gene: TRBJ2-2; d_gene: TRBD1; CDR3aa: CASSLGQGRNTGELFF; CDR3nt: TGTGCCAGCAGTTTGGGACAGGGGAGGAACACCGGGGAGCTGTTTTTT
v_gene: TRBV9; abundance: .; j_gene: TRBJ2-1; d_gene: .; CDR3aa: CASSVGDGNNEQFF; CDR3nt: TGTGCCAGCAGCGTAGGGGACGGCAACAATGAGCAGTTCTTC
v_gene: TRBV6-5; abundance: .; j_gene: TRBJ1-1; d_gene: .; CDR3aa: CASSREGEAFF; CDR3nt: TGTGCCAGCAGTCGTGAAGGGGAAGCTTTCTTT
v_gene: TRBV7-2; abundance: .; j_gene: TRBJ2-5; d_gene: TRBD2; CDR3aa: CASSLVWVAGDQETQYF; CDR3nt: TGTGCCAGCAGCTTAGTGTGGGTAGCGGGGGACCAAGAGACCCAGTACTTC
v_gene: TRBV7-3; abundance: .; j_gene: TRBJ2-1; d_gene: TRBD2; CDR3aa: CASTLRGGGYNEQFF; CDR3nt: TGTGCCAGCACCCTCCGTGGGGGGGGTTACAATGAGCAGTTCTTC
v_gene: TRBV10-3; abundance: .; j_gene: TRBJ1-1; d_gene: .; CDR3aa: CAISESIGEGVNTEAFF; CDR3nt: TGTGCCATCAGTGAGTCGATAGGTGAAGGAGTTAACACTGAAGCTTTCTTT
v_gene: TRBV5-4; abundance: .; j_gene: TRBJ1-3; d_gene: TRBD1; CDR3aa: CAGSRTGGVGGRNTIYF; CDR3nt: TGTGCCGGCAGCCGGACAGGGGGGGTAGGTGGTAGAAACACCATATATTTT
v_gene: TRBV6-1; abundance: .; j_gene: TRBJ2-7; d_gene: TRBD1; CDR3aa: CAGAWTGGEQYF; CDR3nt: TGTGCCGGGGCTTGGACAGGGGGCGAGCAGTACTTC
v_gene: TRBV5-8; abundance: few; j_gene: TRBJ1-5; d_gene: TRBD1; CDR3aa: CASRDRGQQPQHF; CDR3nt: TGTGCCAGCAGAGACAGGGGGCAACAGCCCCAGCATTTT
v_gene: TRBV2; abundance: .; j_gene: TRBJ1-5; d_gene: .; CDR3aa: CASSPGPTREPQHF; CDR3nt: TGTGCCAGCAGTCCCGGGCCCACCCGGGAGCCCCAGCATTTT
v_gene: TRBV7-2; abundance: few; j_gene: TRBJ1-5; d_gene: .; CDR3aa: CASSSRGGSNQPQHF; CDR3nt: TGTGCCAGCAGCTCCCGAGGGGGTAGCAATCAGCCCCAGCATTTT
v_gene: TRBV19; abundance: .; j_gene: TRBJ1-1; d_gene: TRBD1; CDR3aa: CASSTGGGEAFF; CDR3nt: TGTGCCAGTAGTACAGGGGGGGGTGAAGCTTTCTTT
v_gene: TRBV7-2; abundance: .; j_gene: TRBJ2-7; d_gene: .; CDR3aa: CASRIDGSSSYEQYF; CDR3nt: TGTGCCAGCAGGATAGATGGGAGCAGCTCCTACGAGCAGTACTTC
v_gene: TRBV7-6; abundance: .; j_gene: TRBJ2-2; d_gene: .; CDR3aa: CASSLGRQGTGELFF; CDR3nt: TGTGCCAGCAGCTTAGGACGGCAGGGTACCGGGGAGCTGTTTTTT
v_gene: TRBV6-1; abundance: .; j_gene: TRBJ2-4; d_gene: TRBD1; CDR3aa: CASSENRDRTRTLAKNIQYF; CDR3nt: TGTGCCAGCAGTGAAAACCGGGACAGAACGAGAACGTTAGCCAAAAACATTCAGTACTTC
v_gene: TRBV7-3; abundance: .; j_gene: TRBJ2-3; d_gene: .; CDR3aa: CASSFERDTQYF; CDR3nt: TGTGCCAGCAGCTTTGAGCGAGATACGCAGTATTTT
v_gene: TRBV5-1; abundance: .; j_gene: TRBJ2-3; d_gene: .; CDR3aa: CASSSGGTDTQYF; CDR3nt: TGCGCCAGCAGCTCAGGGGGCACAGATACGCAGTATTTT
v_gene: TRBV7-3; abundance: .; j_gene: TRBJ1-1; d_gene: TRBD1; CDR3aa: CASSFTGTGRIAFF; CDR3nt: TGTGCCAGCAGCTTCACCGGGACAGGGAGAATTGCTTTCTTT
v_gene: TRBV18; abundance: .; j_gene: TRBJ2-6; d_gene: TRBD1; CDR3aa: CASSPTGASGANVLTF; CDR3nt: TGTGCCAGCTCACCAACAGGGGCCTCGGGGGCCAACGTCCTGACTTTC
v_gene: TRBV9; abundance: .; j_gene: TRBJ2-2; d_gene: .; CDR3aa: CASSVGHANTGELFF; CDR3nt: TGTGCCAGCAGCGTAGGGCATGCGAACACCGGGGAGCTGTTTTTT
v_gene: TRBV5-1; abundance: .; j_gene: TRBJ2-7; d_gene: TRBD1; CDR3aa: CASSLFSRQGAYEQYF; CDR3nt: TGCGCCAGCAGCTTGTTTTCGCGCCAGGGGGCCTACGAGCAGTACTTC
v_gene: TRBV15; abundance: .; j_gene: TRBJ2-1; d_gene: .; CDR3aa: CATSRDGSWDRFF; CDR3nt: TGTGCCACCAGCAGAGATGGTAGTTGGGATCGGTTCTTC
v_gene: TRBV6-5; abundance: .; j_gene: TRBJ1-2; d_gene: .; CDR3aa: CASGRQTGYTF; CDR3nt: TGTGCCAGCGGCAGGCAGACGGGCTACACCTTC
v_gene: TRBV28; abundance: .; j_gene: TRBJ1-4; d_gene: .; CDR3aa: CASLGDEKLFF; CDR3nt: TGTGCCAGCCTAGGGGATGAAAAACTGTTTTTT
v_gene: TRBV21-1; abundance: .; j_gene: TRBJ2-7; d_gene: .; CDR3aa: CASSRKRGAVDEQYF; CDR3nt: TGTGCCAGCAGCCGCAAGCGGGGGGCCGTTGACGAGCAGTACTTC
v_gene: TRBV7-3; abundance: .; j_gene: TRBJ2-1; d_gene: .; CDR3aa: CASSTRMGGEQFF; CDR3nt: TGTGCCAGCAGCACCCGTATGGGGGGTGAGCAGTTCTTC
v_gene: TRBV29-1; abundance: .; j_gene: TRBJ2-3; d_gene: .; CDR3aa: CSVAAGARPMDTQYF; CDR3nt: TGCAGCGTTGCAGCCGGGGCTCGGCCGATGGATACGCAGTATTTT
v_gene: TRBV29-1; abundance: .; j_gene: TRBJ2-7; d_gene: TRBD2; CDR3aa: CSVEPSGGHEQYF; CDR3nt: TGCAGCGTTGAACCTAGCGGGGGGCACGAGCAGTACTTC
v_gene: TRBV6-5; abundance: once; j_gene: TRBJ1-2; d_gene: .; CDR3aa: CASRSPGPYTF; CDR3nt: TGTGCCAGCAGGTCCCCAGGTCCCTACACCTTC
v_gene: TRBV2; abundance: .; j_gene: TRBJ1-4; d_gene: .; CDR3aa: CASSEVPQEKLFF; CDR3nt: TGTGCCAGCAGTGAGGTACCACAGGAAAAACTGTTTTTT
v_gene: TRBV4-2; abundance: once; j_gene: TRBJ2-7; d_gene: .; CDR3aa: CASSQLGGGNSYEQYF; CDR3nt: TGTGCCAGCAGCCAATTAGGTGGGGGGAACTCCTACGAGCAGTACTTC
v_gene: TRBV7-9; abundance: .; j_gene: TRBJ2-3; d_gene: TRBD1; CDR3aa: CASSFRRQGPDTQYF; CDR3nt: TGTGCCAGCAGCTTTAGGAGACAGGGACCAGATACGCAGTATTTT
v_gene: TRBV5-1; abundance: .; j_gene: TRBJ2-2; d_gene: .; CDR3aa: CASSLPPGAGGVTGELFF; CDR3nt: TGCGCCAGCAGCCTACCCCCGGGGGCAGGGGGTGTGACCGGGGAGCTGTTTTTT
v_gene: TRBV9; abundance: .; j_gene: TRBJ2-6; d_gene: TRBD2; CDR3aa: CASSAGTSGGSSGANVLTF; CDR3nt: TGTGCCAGCTCGGCCGGGACTAGTGGGGGGAGCTCTGGGGCCAACGTCCTGACTTTC